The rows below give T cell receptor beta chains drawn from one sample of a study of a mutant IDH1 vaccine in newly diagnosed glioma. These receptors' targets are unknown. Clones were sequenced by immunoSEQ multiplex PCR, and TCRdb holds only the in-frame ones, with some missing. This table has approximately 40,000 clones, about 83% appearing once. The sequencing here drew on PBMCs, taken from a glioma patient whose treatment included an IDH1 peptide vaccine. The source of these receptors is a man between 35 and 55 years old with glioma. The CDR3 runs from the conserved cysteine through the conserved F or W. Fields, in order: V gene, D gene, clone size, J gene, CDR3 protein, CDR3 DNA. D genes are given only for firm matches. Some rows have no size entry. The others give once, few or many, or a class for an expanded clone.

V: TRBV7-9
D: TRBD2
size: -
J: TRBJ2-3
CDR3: CASSLDAGGRNTQYF
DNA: TGTGCCAGCAGCTTAGACGCGGGAGGCCGAAATACGCAGTATTTT

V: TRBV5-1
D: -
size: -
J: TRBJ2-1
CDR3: CASSLDSAQFF
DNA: TGCGCCAGCAGCTTGGATAGCGCCCAGTTCTTC

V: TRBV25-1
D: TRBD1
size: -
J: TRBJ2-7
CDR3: CASSDPQGASYEQYF
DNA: TGTGCCAGCAGTGATCCCCAGGGGGCTTCCTACGAGCAGTACTTC

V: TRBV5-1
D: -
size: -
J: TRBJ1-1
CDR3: CASSPSRGVQTEAFF
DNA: TGCGCCAGCAGTCCCTCGAGGGGGGTTCAGACTGAAGCTTTCTTT

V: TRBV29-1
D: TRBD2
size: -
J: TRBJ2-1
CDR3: CSVAGAYQAGWGTSYNEQFF
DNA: TGCAGCGTCGCTGGGGCCTATCAAGCGGGGTGGGGAACCTCCTACAATGAGCAGTTCTTC

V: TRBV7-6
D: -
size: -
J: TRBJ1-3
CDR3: CASSLDRNSGNTIYF
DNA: TGTGCCAGCAGCTTAGACAGAAACTCTGGAAACACCATATATTTT

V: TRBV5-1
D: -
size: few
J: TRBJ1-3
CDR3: CASSLAPGREGTTIYF
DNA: TGCGCCAGCAGCTTGGCCCCCGGCAGGGAAGGGACAACCATATATTTT

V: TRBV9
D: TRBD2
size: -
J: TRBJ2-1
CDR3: CASSVLGGRANNEQFF
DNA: TGTGCCAGCAGCGTCTTGGGCGGGAGGGCCAACAATGAGCAGTTCTTC

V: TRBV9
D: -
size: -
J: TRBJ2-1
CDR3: CASRALGGSEGEQFF
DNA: TGTGCCAGCAGGGCCCTGGGCGGTTCGGAGGGGGAGCAGTTCTTC

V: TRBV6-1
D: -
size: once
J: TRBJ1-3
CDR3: CASTKTHHSGNTIYF
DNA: TGTGCCAGCACCAAGACGCACCACTCTGGAAACACCATATATTTT

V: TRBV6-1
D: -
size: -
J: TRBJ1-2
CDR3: CASSLQTAGGYGYTF
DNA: TGTGCCAGCAGTCTCCAGACAGCGGGGGGCTACGGCTACACCTTC

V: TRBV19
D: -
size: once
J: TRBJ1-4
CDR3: CASRGLGAANEKLFF
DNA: TGTGCCAGTAGGGGGCTAGGGGCAGCTAATGAAAAACTGTTTTTT

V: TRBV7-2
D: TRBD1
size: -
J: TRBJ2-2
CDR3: CASRLRGRVTGELFF
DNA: TGTGCCAGCAGGCTCAGGGGGCGAGTGACCGGGGAGCTGTTTTTT

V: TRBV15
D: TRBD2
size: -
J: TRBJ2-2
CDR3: CATSVLAGTGELFF
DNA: TGTGCCACCAGTGTCCTAGCGGGCACCGGGGAGCTGTTTTTT

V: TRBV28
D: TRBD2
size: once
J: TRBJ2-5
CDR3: CASSRRLAGKQETQYF
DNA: TGTGCCAGCAGTCGAAGACTAGCGGGAAAACAAGAGACCCAGTACTTC

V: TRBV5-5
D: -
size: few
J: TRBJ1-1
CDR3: CASSQGRNEAFF
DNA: TGTGCCAGCAGTCAGGGAAGGAATGAAGCTTTCTTT

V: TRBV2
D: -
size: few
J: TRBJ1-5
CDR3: CATSGDYSNQPQHF
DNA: TGTGCCACCTCCGGGGATTATAGCAATCAGCCCCAGCATTTT